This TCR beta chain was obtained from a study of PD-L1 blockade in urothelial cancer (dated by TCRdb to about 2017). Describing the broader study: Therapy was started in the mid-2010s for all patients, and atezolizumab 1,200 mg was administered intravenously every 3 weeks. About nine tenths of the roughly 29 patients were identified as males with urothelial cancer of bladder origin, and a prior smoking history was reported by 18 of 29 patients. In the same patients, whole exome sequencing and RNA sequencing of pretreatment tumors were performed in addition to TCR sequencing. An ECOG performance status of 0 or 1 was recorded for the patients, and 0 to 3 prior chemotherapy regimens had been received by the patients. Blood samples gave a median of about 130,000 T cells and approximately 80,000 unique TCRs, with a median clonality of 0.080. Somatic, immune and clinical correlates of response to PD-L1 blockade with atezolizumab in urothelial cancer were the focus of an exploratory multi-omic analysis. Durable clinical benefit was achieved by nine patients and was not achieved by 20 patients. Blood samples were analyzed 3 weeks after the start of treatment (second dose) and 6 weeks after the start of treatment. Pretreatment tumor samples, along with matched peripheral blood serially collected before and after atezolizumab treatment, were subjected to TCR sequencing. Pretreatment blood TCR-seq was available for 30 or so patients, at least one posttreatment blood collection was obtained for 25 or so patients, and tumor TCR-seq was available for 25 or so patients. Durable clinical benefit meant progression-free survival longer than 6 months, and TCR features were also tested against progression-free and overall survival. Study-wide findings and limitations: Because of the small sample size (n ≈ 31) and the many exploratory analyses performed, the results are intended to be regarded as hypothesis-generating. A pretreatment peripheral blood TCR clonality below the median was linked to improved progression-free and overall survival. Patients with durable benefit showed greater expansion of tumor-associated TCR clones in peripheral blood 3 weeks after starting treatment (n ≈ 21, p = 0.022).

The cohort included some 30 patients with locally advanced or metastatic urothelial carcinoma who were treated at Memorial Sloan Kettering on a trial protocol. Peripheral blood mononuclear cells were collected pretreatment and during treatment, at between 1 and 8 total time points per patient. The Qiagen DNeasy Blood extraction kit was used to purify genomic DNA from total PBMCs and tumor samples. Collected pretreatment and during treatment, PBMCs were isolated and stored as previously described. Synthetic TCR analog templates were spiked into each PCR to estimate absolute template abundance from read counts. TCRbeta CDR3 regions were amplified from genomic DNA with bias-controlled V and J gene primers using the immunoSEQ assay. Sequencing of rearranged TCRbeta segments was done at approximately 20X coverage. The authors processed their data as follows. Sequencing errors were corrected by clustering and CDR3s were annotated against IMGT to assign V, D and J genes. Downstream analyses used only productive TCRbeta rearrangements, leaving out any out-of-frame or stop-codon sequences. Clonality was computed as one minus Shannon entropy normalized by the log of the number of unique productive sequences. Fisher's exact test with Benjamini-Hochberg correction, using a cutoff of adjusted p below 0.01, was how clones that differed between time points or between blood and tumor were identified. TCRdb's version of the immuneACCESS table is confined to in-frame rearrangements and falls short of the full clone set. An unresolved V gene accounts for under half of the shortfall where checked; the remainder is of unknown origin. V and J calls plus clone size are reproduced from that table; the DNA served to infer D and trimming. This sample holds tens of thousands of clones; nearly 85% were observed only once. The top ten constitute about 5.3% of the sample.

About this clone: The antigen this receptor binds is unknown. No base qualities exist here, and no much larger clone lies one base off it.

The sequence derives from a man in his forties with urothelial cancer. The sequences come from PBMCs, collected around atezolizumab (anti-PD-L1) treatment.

The nucleotide sequence reads TGTGCCTGGAGTGTACTAGAGGGCCCTCCCCAGCATTTT. Its translation is CAWSVLEGPPQHF. This chain is built from TRBV30 and TRBJ1-5; no D gene call is confident. Per the germline V gene (reference sequence), GTSNPN is the CDR1 and SVGIG is the CDR2. V lost 0 bases and J lost 10 bases; the stretch between them is 13 bases long. The CDR3 goes from the cysteine to the phenylalanine over 13 residues. Only the CDR3 DNA stays, 39 bases, in frame from base 1.